This TCR beta chain was documented in a study of shared clonotypes between healthy human individuals. Regarding the study as a whole: Among donors, clonotype sharing was expected to be affected by sequencing depth. Sharing across four donors was highest in naive CD4 (roughly 5%) and lowest in memory CD8 (about 0.4%).

There are 14 residues in the CDR3. Germline V CDR1 and CDR2: MNHEY, SVGAGI. J was trimmed by 6 bases and V by 6 bases; bases with no gene match: 6. Genomic DNA of every subset was divided equally among multiple immunoSEQ plates. The table came from immunoSEQ multiplex PCR; TCRdb's copy has only in-frame clones and leaves some out. The table lists roughly 2.5 million clones, around nine tenths of them singletons. In the CD4+ fraction, cells were divided into CD45RA+ naive and CD45RA-negative memory subsets. In the case of this clone: Its target is not known.

V is TRBV6-5 and J is TRBJ1-2, with 11 bases that match TRBD1. Sequencing input: naive CD4+ T cells sorted from blood. Subset meaning: CD45RA+ positively selected. The clonotype comes from a man aged 18 to 29 in good health. The CDR3 DNA reads TGTGCCAGCAGAAGAGGGACAGGGGGGGATGGCTACACCTTC. This codes for CASRRGTGGDGYTF.